The 24 T cell receptor beta chains below were found in one sample sequenced in a study of beta chain features in type 1 diabetes. Their antigens are not known. Overall study findings and caveats: Within each of all four CD4+ subsets, Type 1 diabetes patients had TCRB CDR3s that were moderately but significantly shorter.

The whole isolated RNA underwent reverse transcription, so sequencing captured expressed TCRB transcripts. Clones were sequenced by immunoSEQ multiplex PCR, and TCRdb holds only the in-frame ones, with some missing. The sample holds hundreds of thousands of clones; 11% to 15% are singletons and the top ten take nearly 0.04%. The sample consisted of naive CD4+ T cells from blood. The receptors originated from a man aged 18-30 years with type 1 diabetes.

This clone was found a few times. J is TRBJ2-2 and V is TRBV2, with D unclear. Trimming removed 6 bases from V and 3 bases from J, with 2 bases in between. The length of the CDR3 is 11 residues. The germline gives CDR1 SNHLY, CDR2 FYNNEI. Written as DNA, the CDR3 is TGTGCCAGCAGGGACACCGGGGAGCTGTTTTTT. It codes for CASRDTGELFF.

The rearrangement joins TRBV7-2 to TRBJ1-6; 7 bases match TRBD1. Germline-derived CDR1 and CDR2 are SGHTA and FQGNSA. J lost 5 bases, V lost 10 bases, and 2 bases had no gene match. This CDR3 has 12 residues. CDR3 region: CATGGDNSPLHF. CDR3 sequence (DNA): TGTGCCACAGGGGGGGATAATTCACCCCTCCACTTT. The full variable domain, in which reference TRBV7-2 and TRBJ1-6 provide the parts outside the CDR3, is GAGVSQSPSNKVTEKGKDVELRCDPISGHTALYWYRQSLGQGLEFLIYFQGNSAPDKSGLPSDRFSAERTGGSVSTLTIQRTQQEDSAVYLCATGGDNSPLHFGNGTRLTVT.

This clone has only a few counts. The chain has TRBV25-1 and TRBJ2-6; 8 positions agree with TRBD1. Germline V lookup: CDR1 MGHDK, CDR2 SYGVNS. The CDR3 runs 17 residues. The J segment lost 7 bases and the V segment lost 4 bases, leaving 12 bases of the junction unmatched. The CDR3 here is CASSVGRGRRGANVLTF. CDR3 DNA sequence: TGTGCCAGCAGTGTGGGCAGGGGGCGCCGAGGAGCCAACGTCCTGACTTTC.

The chain links TRBV4-2 to TRBJ1-5, with 8 bases aligning to TRBD1. The V gene's germline CDR1 is LGHNA and CDR2 YNFKEQ. This CDR3 comprises 15 residues. The J segment lost 7 bases and the V segment lost 0 bases, leaving 5 bases of the junction unmatched. CDR3 coding DNA: TGTGCCAGCAGCCAAGAAGACAGGGGTAAACAGCCCCAGCATTTT. Translating gives CASSQEDRGKQPQHF.

CDR3 in amino acids: CSAGTSGRADTQYF. CDR3 nucleotides: TGCAGCGCCGGGACTAGCGGCAGGGCAGATACGCAGTATTTT. This chain connects TRBV29-1 to TRBJ2-3; 11 nucleotides match TRBD2. The CDR3 is made up of 14 amino acids. V dropped 7 bases and J dropped 4; count of bases not matched to a gene: 7. Germline CDR1 and CDR2: SQVTM and ANQGSEA.

About this clone: This may stem from a read error, because a much larger clone lies one nucleotide away. This chain uses TRBV7-8 with TRBJ2-5; D ambiguous. The V end lost 3 bases, the J end lost 1 base, and 0 bases lay between the germline ends. Germline V CDR1 and CDR2: SGHVS, FQNEAQ. The CDR3 totals 11 residues. CDR3 in amino acids: CASSFQETQYF. The DNA of the CDR3 is TGTGCCAGCAGCTTCCAAGAGACCCAGTACTTC.

This clone was observed a handful of times. This chain joins TRBV30 and TRBJ1-3; D unclear. Germline CDR1 reads GTSNPN; CDR2 reads SVGIG (reference sequence). The CDR3 contains 14 residues. CDR3 coding DNA: TGTTCGCTTTACCCAAGGAGATTTGGAAACACCATATATTTT. Translating gives CSLYPRRFGNTIYF.

In its sample, this clone was seen a few times. The chain carries TRBV4-1 and TRBJ1-2; 7 nucleotides align to TRBD1. Germline lookup yields CDR1 MGHRA and CDR2 YSYEKL. This CDR3 is 16 amino acids long. J was trimmed by 7 bases and V by 4 bases; bases with no gene match: 15. CDR3 loop: CASSPLGLQGVTGYTF. CDR3 sequence (DNA): TGCGCCAGCAGCCCCTTAGGCCTGCAGGGGGTCACTGGCTACACCTTC.

This clone came up a few times. The chain carries TRBV6-5 and TRBJ1-1, with no clear D. This CDR3 region has 13 residues. Germline values: CDR1 MNHEY, CDR2 SVGAGI. Trimming shortened V by 8 bases and J by 1 base, and 11 bases separated the two germline ends. The CDR3 DNA follows: TGTGCCAGCCGGCACCAGAAGAACACTGAAGCTTTCTTT. It translates to CASRHQKNTEAFF.

The chain is built from TRBV25-1 and TRBJ2-1; D is perhaps TRBD1 (6 bases). The CDR3 consists of 14 residues. CDR1 MGHDK and CDR2 SYGVNS come from the germline V gene. V was pared by 5 bases and J by 4 bases, with 12 bases between. CDR3 sequence reads: CASSRKQGYNEQFF. The CDR3 coding sequence is TGTGCCAGCAGTAGAAAGCAGGGGTACAATGAGCAGTTCTTC.

There are a few counts of this clone. The chain couples TRBV27 to TRBJ2-7; TRBD2 aligns across 10 bases. Germline lookup yields CDR1 MNHEY and CDR2 SMNVEV (reference sequence). CDR3 length equals 15 residues. The junction had 8 bases not matched to a gene; V was cut back by 4 bases and J by 5 bases. The chain's CDR3 is CASSSASGSVNEQYF. CDR3 nucleotides: TGTGCCAGCAGTTCGGCTAGCGGGAGTGTAAACGAGCAGTACTTC.

The chain has TRBV29-1 and TRBJ2-7; 8 bases match TRBD2. CDR1 is SQVTM and CDR2 is ANQGSEA in the germline V gene. The CDR3 has 13 residues. Trimming cost V 7 bases and J 0 bases; bases outside gene matches: 5. CDR3 sequence reads: CSAREGTSYEQYF. CDR3 coding DNA: TGCAGCGCTCGGGAGGGGACCTCCTACGAGCAGTACTTC.

This clone has more than one count but fewer than ten. The chain employs TRBV14 and TRBJ2-3; 13 bases fit TRBD2. With V trimmed by 4 bases and J by 3 bases, 1 base remained unmatched. CDR1 and CDR2 (germline): SGHDN, FVKESK. CDR3 size: 15 residues. CDR3 nucleotide sequence: TGTGCCAGCAGCCGGGGACTAGCGGGGACAGATACGCAGTATTTT. This gives the protein CASSRGLAGTDTQYF.

This rearrangement joins TRBV5-1 to TRBJ1-2; 9 nucleotides agree with TRBD1. Germline V gives CDR1 SGHRS, CDR2 YFSETQ. The ends lost 1 base at V and 3 bases at J; junction bases unmatched: 4. The CDR3 runs 15 residues. CDR3 protein: CASSLSWTGDYGYTF. DNA of the CDR3: TGCGCCAGCAGCTTGAGCTGGACAGGGGACTATGGCTACACCTTC.

The CDR3 region has the DNA TGTGCCAGCAGTACCACAGCTATGAGGGATCAGCCCCAGCATTTT. It encodes CASSTTAMRDQPQHF. V usage is TRBV7-2 and J usage is TRBJ1-5; D gene ambiguous. The CDR3 runs to 15 residues. Trimming cost V 6 bases and J 5 bases, with 17 bases left between them. In germline, CDR1 is SGHTA, CDR2 FQGNSA.

V usage is TRBV4-3 and J usage is TRBJ2-5; no clear D. The CDR3 contains 14 residues. Germline V gene sequence: CDR1 LGHNA, CDR2 YSLEER. Trimming shortened V by 0 bases and J by 3 bases, and 8 bases separated the two germline ends. The CDR3: CASSQDPFKETQYF. CDR3 in DNA: TGCGCCAGCAGCCAAGATCCGTTTAAAGAGACCCAGTACTTC.

V usage is TRBV27 and J usage is TRBJ1-1; D not resolved. Per germline, CDR1 MNHEY and CDR2 SMNVEV (reference sequence). CDR3 size: 14 residues. The germline V and J ends were trimmed by 3 bases and 0 bases, with 8 bases remaining between them. DNA for the CDR3: TGTGCCAGCAGTTTTTTAGGGTTGAACACTGAAGCTTTCTTT. Amino acids: CASSFLGLNTEAFF.

This clone turned up a few times. The V and J genes are TRBV5-1 and TRBJ2-3; TRBD2 aligns across 10 bases. Germline trimming cut 3 bases from V and 3 bases from J; bases unmatched to any gene: 10. The CDR3 is made up of 17 amino acids. Germline lookup yields CDR1 SGHRS and CDR2 YFSETQ. DNA of the CDR3: TGCGCCAGCAGCTCTACCGTACTAGCGGGGACGACAGATACGCAGTATTTT. Encoded protein: CASSSTVLAGTTDTQYF.

Only a few counts were recorded for this clone. The chain employs TRBV6-1 and TRBJ2-3; maybe TRBD1 (5 bases). Trimming took 7 bases from V and 6 from J, leaving 17 bases between them. Germline loops: CDR1 MNHNS, CDR2 SASEGT. The CDR3 consists of 14 residues. The CDR3 loop is CASIQGLTSDTQYF. In nucleotides, the CDR3 is TGTGCCAGCATTCAGGGCCTAACGTCTGATACGCAGTATTTT.

This clone was counted a few times. The sample contains more than one DNA sequence encoding this CDR3. V is TRBV18 and J is TRBJ2-5; D could derive from TRBD1 or TRBD2 (5 bases each). Trimming left V 2 bases short and J 2 bases short, with 6 bases between. This CDR3 is built from 13 residues. Germline CDR1 reads KGHSH; CDR2 reads LQKENI. The CDR3 spells CASSPEGQETQYF. The CDR3 DNA is TGTGCCAGCTCACCAGAGGGGCAAGAGACCCAGTACTTC.

This clone was recorded a few times. The chain combines TRBV19 with TRBJ2-1; D gene ambiguous. The V end lost 4 bases, the J end lost 5 bases, and 9 bases lay between the germline ends. The CDR3 totals 13 residues. Germline CDR1 is LNHDA and CDR2 is SQIVND (reference sequence). The CDR3 sequence is CASSTGVHNEQFF. CDR3 bases: TGTGCCAGTAGTACTGGCGTCCACAATGAGCAGTTCTTC.

The rearrangement links TRBV7-9 to TRBJ1-4; unclear D gene. Germline V gene data show CDR1 as SEHNR and CDR2 as FQNEAQ (reference sequence). This CDR3 is 12 amino acids long. The chain's CDR3 is CATGGTNEKLFF. The CDR3 DNA is TGTGCAACGGGAGGGACTAATGAAAAACTGTTTTTT.

The chain recombines TRBV29-1 with TRBJ2-1; a weak D match, TRBD1 (5 bases). This CDR3 spans 15 amino acids. Germline CDR1 and CDR2: SQVTM and ANQGSEA. Trimming shortened V by 3 bases and J by 0 bases, and 12 bases separated the two germline ends. CDR3 nucleotides: TGCAGCGTTGAGGGGCATATTGACTCCTACAATGAGCAGTTCTTC. Its protein is CSVEGHIDSYNEQFF.

The rearrangement uses TRBV7-9 and TRBJ1-6; 7 nucleotides line up with TRBD1. V shed 5 bases, J shed 5 bases, and the junction held 3 bases outside the gene matches. This CDR3 spans 14 amino acids. Germline CDR1 reads SEHNR; CDR2 reads FQNEAQ (reference sequence). The CDR3 nucleotides read TGTGCCAGCAGCCTAGACAGGGATAATTCACCCCTCCACTTT. Translation: CASSLDRDNSPLHF.